The following is a T cell receptor beta chain sequence with its context. One junction end does not reproduce the germline sequence, and a read error may be involved. A primer in the constant region served to generate TCR beta cDNA from roughly 520 ng of total RNA. Three nested multiplex PCR rounds of slightly modified ARM-PCR generated TCR beta libraries. TRBV1-TRBV30 forward primers paired with a C-beta reverse primer were used in the first two PCR rounds, which ran around 10 cycles each. One entry per CDR3 protein results from TCRdb running MiXCR on the multiplex PCR reads. The table has hundreds of thousands of distinct CDR3 sequences, more than 55% seen once; the top ten hold roughly 10%. CDR1 and CDR2 from the germline V gene are MNHNS and SASEGT. The CDR3 contains 12 residues. The data were taken from a study of tumor-infiltrating lymphocytes in primary liver carcinoma. Unsorted whole blood supplied the RNA, and germline DNA was extracted too.

The sample consisted of peripheral blood. This rearrangement joins TRBV6-1 to TRBJ2-6, with unresolved D. The sequence was collected from a man aged 35 to 55 with primary liver carcinoma and hepatitis B virus infection. Here the CDR3 DNA reads TGTGCCAGCAACAATAGGACCAACGTCCTGACCTTC. Amino acid sequence: CASNNRTNVLTF.